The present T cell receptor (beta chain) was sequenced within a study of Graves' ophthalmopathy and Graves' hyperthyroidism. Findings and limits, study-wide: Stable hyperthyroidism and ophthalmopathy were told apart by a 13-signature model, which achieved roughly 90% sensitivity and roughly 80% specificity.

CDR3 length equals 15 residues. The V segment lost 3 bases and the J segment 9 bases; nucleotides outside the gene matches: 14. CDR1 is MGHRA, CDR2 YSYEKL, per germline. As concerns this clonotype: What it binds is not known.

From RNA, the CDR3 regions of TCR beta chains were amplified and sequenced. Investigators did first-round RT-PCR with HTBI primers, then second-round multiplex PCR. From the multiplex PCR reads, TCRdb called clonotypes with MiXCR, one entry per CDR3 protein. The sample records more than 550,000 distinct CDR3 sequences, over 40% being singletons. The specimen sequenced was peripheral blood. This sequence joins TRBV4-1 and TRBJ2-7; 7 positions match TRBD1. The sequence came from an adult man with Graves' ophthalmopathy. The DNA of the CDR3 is TGCGCCAGCAGCCACCCCAGACAGGGCCCTACCCTGCAGTACTTC. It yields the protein CASSHPRQGPTLQYF.